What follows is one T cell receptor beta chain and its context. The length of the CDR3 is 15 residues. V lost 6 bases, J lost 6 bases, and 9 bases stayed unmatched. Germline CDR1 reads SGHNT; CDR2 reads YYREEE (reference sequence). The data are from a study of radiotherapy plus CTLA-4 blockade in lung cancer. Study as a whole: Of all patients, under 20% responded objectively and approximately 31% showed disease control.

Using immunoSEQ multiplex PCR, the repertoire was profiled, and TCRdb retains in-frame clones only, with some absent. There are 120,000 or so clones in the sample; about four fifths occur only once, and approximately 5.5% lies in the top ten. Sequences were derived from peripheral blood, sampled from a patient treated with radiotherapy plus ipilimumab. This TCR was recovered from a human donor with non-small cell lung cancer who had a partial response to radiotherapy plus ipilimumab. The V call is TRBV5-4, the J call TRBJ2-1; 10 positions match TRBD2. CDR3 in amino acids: CASNSGRFFSNEQFF. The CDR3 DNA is TGTGCCAGCAATAGCGGGAGGTTTTTTAGCAATGAGCAGTTCTTC.